This T cell receptor (beta chain) was captured by sequencing in a study of identical twins. Whole-study results and caveats: Models predicted too little out-of-frame TCR alpha sharing in monozygotic twins. Beta clonotypes that were abundant in cord blood contained fewer insertions, a pattern absent from memory repertoires.

MiXCR was run by TCRdb on the 5' RACE reads, yielding one entry per CDR3 protein. The data contain 1.5 million or so distinct CDR3 sequences, about 30% of them seen just once; the ten biggest clones take up roughly 0.3%. The CDR3 extends over 15 amino acids. Germline CDR1 and CDR2: MNHGY and SAAAGT. Trimming took 8 bases from V and 2 from J, leaving 16 bases between them. Regarding this clonotype: Its antigen is not known.

The receptor was derived from a newborn girl in good health. Sequenced: cord blood. This chain uses TRBV6-8 with TRBJ1-5, with D possibly TRBD1 on 5 matching bases. The CDR3 DNA reads as TGTGCCAGCCCCAAGCGAGGGGATGGCAATCAGCCCCAGCATTTT. This encodes CASPKRGDGNQPQHF.